This T cell receptor (beta chain) appears in the sequencing data of a study of T cell responses to AZD1222 COVID-19 vaccine (dated by TCRdb to 2020 to 2023). With respect to the entire study: TCR sequencing was performed for 230 to 250 trial participants, of whom some 200 were given two doses of AZD1222 and roughly 25 were given two doses of MenACWY control vaccine. Enrollment into the trials was organized by age into subgroups of 18-55, 56-69 and 70-plus years, and those subgroups contained 148, 28 and 57 TCR-sequenced participants, respectively.

Broad study findings and their caveats: The 56-69-year group was small, and its depth increase did not reach significance, likely because of low power. Conclusions about previously exposed vaccinees are limited because only a handful of AZD1222 recipients were SARS-CoV-2 seropositive at baseline. Vaccine-associated CD4 TCRs spanned the whole spike protein, with dominant responses in regions 160-218 and 743-854. Epitopes outside the regions mutated in the B.1.351 and B.1.1.7 variants were reportedly recognized by nearly half of the unique spike-specific TCRs. Participants were mostly white British and included more females than males, and it was suggested by the authors that clonal diversity may have been underestimated. Because no day 14 peak-response samples were available, repertoires were characterized only after the peak T cell response. Spike-specific TCR breadth and depth rose significantly after two AZD1222 doses compared with day 0 and with MenACWY recipients.

Of note for this clone: Its binding antigen is unknown. No clone much larger than this one lies a single base away; base qualities are absent.

Reading the label with the study, this specimen's time point is: about 28 days (+/-7) after the second vaccine dose. AZD1222 recipients whose second dose came at about 4 weeks and those whose second dose came at about 12 weeks were combined into one group, since spike-specific TCR depth and breadth did not differ between the two schedules. Vaccinee samples came from UK trials COV001 and COV002, including a single-blind randomized controlled phase 2/3 trial of AZD1222 (ChAdOx1 nCoV-19) in healthy adults. For TCRbeta chain sequencing, PBMC samples from trial participants were taken at day 0 and at day 28 after the second dose. The CDR3 measures 14 amino acids from cysteine to phenylalanine. The kept DNA is CDR3 alone, 42 bases in frame from the first base. CDR1 and CDR2 (LNHDA, SQIVND) derive from the germline V gene (reference sequence). V is clipped by 7 bases and J by 5 bases, and the sequence between their germline boundaries is 14 bases long.

The CDR3 regions of human TCRbeta chains were subjected to immunosequencing. The original pipeline was this. TCRs in the repertoires were compared against a reference library of SARS-CoV-2-specific TCRs that had been generated with the MIRA antigen-specificity platform. Breadth meant the fraction of unique TCRs that were SARS-CoV-2-associated, whereas depth meant the fraction of total T cells that were SARS-CoV-2-associated. Each spike-specific TCR was assigned to its reactive spike region and to a CD4 or CD8 class using the MIRA data. Log10-transformed breadth and depth values were compared by one-way ANOVA with Sidak's multiple comparisons tests. TCRdb's version of the immuneACCESS table is confined to in-frame rearrangements and falls short of the full clone set. An unresolved V gene accounts for under half of the shortfall where checked; the remainder is of unknown origin. Clonal size and the V and J genes are those of that table, whereas D and trimming came from the DNA. The sample has around 140,000 clones on record, approximately 92% of them singletons. In total, the top ten clones hold approximately 2.1% of the sample.

The sample consisted of peripheral blood, taken 28 days after the second AZD1222 dose. Here the chain combines TRBV19 and TRBJ2-2, with the D call perhaps TRBD1 or TRBD2, each one matching 5 bases. This receptor was obtained from an adult who received the AZD1222 COVID-19 vaccine. The CDR3 sequence is CASKRAGWTGELFF. The bases read TGTGCCAGTAAGAGGGCAGGGTGGACCGGGGAGCTGTTTTTT.